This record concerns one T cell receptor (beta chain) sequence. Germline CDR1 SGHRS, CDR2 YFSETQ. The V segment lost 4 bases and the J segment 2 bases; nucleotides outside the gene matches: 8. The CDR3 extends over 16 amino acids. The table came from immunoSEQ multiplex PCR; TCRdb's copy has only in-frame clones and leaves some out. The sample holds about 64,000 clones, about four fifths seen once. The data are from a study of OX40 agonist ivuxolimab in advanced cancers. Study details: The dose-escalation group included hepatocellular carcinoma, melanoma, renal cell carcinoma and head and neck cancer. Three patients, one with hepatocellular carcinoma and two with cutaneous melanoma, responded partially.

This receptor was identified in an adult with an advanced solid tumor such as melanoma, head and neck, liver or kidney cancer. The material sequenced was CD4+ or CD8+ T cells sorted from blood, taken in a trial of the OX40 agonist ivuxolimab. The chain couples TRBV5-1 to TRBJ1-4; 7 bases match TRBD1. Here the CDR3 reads CASSTTGLDTNEKLFF. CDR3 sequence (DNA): TGCGCCAGCAGCACGACAGGGCTCGACACTAATGAAAAACTGTTTTTT.